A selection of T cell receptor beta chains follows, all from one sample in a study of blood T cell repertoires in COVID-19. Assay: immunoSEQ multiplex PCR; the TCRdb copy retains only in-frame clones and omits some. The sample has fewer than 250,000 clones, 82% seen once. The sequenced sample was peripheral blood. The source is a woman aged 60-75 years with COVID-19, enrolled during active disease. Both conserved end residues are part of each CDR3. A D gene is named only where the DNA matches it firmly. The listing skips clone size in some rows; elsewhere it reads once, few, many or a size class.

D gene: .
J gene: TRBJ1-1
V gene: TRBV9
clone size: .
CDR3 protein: CASNSAGTEAFF
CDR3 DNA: TGTGCCAGCAACTCAGCGGGCACTGAAGCTTTCTTT

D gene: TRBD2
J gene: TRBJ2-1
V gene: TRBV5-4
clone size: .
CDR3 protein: CASSLDPAGSYNEQFF
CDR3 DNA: TGTGCCAGCAGCTTGGATCCAGCGGGGTCCTACAATGAGCAGTTCTTC

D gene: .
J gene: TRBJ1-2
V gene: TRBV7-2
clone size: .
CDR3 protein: CASSLLQNYGYTF
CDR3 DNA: TGTGCCAGCAGCTTACTACAGAACTATGGCTACACCTTC

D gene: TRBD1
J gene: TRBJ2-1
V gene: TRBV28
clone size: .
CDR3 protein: CASSFMGQGSNEQFF
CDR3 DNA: TGTGCCAGCAGTTTTATGGGACAGGGTTCAAATGAGCAGTTCTTC

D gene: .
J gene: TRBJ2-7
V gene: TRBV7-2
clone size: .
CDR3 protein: CASSLTPRSYEQYF
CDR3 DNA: TGTGCCAGCAGCTTAACCCCTAGGTCCTACGAGCAGTACTTC

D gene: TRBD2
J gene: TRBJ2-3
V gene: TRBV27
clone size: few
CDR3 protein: CASREYRLAASTDTQYF
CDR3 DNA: TGTGCCAGCAGGGAATACCGACTAGCGGCTAGCACAGATACGCAGTATTTT

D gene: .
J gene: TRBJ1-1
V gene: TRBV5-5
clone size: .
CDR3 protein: CASSSLEGISGTEAFF
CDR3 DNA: TGTGCCAGCAGCTCCTTAGAGGGCATCTCTGGCACTGAAGCTTTCTTT

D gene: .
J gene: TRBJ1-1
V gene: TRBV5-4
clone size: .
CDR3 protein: CASSREGVNTEAFF
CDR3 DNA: TGTGCCAGCAGTCGGGAGGGGGTCAACACTGAAGCTTTCTTT

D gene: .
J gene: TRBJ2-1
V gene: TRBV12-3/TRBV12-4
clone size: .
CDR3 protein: CASSPEGFNEQFF
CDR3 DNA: TGTGCCAGCAGTCCCGAGGGATTTAATGAGCAGTTCTTC

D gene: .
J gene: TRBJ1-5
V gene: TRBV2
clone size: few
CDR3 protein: CASSDFYQPQHF
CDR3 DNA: TGTGCCAGCAGTGACTTCTATCAGCCCCAGCATTTT

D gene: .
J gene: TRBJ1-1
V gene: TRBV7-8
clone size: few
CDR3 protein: CASSPVGGGTEAFF
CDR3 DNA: TGTGCCAGCAGCCCCGTGGGGGGGGGCACTGAAGCTTTCTTT

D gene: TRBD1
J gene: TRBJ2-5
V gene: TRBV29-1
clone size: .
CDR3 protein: CSVEERAGGFGETQYF
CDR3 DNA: TGCAGCGTTGAAGAGCGGGCAGGGGGATTTGGAGAGACCCAGTACTTC

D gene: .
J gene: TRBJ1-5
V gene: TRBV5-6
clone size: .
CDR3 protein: CASSLGTGMDFNQPQHF
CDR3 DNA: TGTGCCAGCAGCTTGGGAACGGGAATGGATTTCAATCAGCCCCAGCATTTT

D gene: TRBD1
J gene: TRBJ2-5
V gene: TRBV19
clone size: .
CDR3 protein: CASSTGTGPQETQYF
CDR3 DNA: TGTGCCAGTAGTACGGGGACAGGGCCCCAAGAGACCCAGTACTTC

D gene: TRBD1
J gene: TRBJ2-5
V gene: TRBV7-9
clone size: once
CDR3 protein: CASRSTGQGARGTQYF
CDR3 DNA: TGTGCCAGCAGGTCAACCGGACAGGGGGCCCGGGGGACCCAGTACTTC

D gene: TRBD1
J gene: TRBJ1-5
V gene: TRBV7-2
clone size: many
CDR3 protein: CASSEGDRPHQPQHF
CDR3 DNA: TGTGCCAGCAGCGAAGGGGACAGACCTCATCAGCCCCAGCATTTT

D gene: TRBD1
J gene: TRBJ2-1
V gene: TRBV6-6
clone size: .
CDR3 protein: CASSYGETGMWNEQFF
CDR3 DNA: TGTGCCAGCAGTTACGGAGAGACAGGGATGTGGAATGAGCAGTTCTTC

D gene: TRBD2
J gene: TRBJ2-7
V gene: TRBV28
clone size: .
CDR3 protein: CASRPPGGSYEQYF
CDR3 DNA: TGTGCCAGCAGGCCACCGGGAGGCTCCTACGAGCAGTACTTC

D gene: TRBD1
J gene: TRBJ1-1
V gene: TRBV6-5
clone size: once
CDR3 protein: CASSLQGLDTEAFF
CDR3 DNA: TGTGCCAGCAGCCTACAGGGGCTTGATACTGAAGCTTTCTTT

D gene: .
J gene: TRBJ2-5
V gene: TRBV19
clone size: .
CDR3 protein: CANREQKTQYF
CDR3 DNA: TGTGCCAACAGGGAACAAAAGACCCAGTACTTC

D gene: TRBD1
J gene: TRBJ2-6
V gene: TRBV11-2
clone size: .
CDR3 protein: CASNWDRGPGGANVLTF
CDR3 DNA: TGTGCCAGCAATTGGGACAGGGGGCCTGGTGGGGCCAACGTCCTGACTTTC

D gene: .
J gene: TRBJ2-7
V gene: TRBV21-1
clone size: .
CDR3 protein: CASNPTGPAYEQYF
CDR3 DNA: TGTGCCAGCAACCCCACAGGGCCAGCCTACGAGCAGTACTTC